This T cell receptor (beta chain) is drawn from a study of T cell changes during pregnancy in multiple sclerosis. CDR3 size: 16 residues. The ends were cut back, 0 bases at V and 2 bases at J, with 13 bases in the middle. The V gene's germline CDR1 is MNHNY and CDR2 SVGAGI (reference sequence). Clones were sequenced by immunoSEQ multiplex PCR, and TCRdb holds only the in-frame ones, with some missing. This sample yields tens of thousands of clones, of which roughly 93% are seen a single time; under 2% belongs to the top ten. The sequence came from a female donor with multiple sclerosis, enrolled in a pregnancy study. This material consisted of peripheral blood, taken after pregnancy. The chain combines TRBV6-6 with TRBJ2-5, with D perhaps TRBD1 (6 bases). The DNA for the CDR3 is TGTGCCAGCAGTTACTCTATCGAACAGGGACAAGAGACCCAGTACTTC. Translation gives CASSYSIEQGQETQYF.